This TCR beta chain was found in a study of cytomegalovirus exposure and HLA in healthy donors. The PCR employed 60 Vbeta primers together with 13 Jbeta primers. Here immunoSEQ multiplex PCR was the method, and the copy in TCRdb shows in-frame clones only, minus some. The repertoire holds about 260,000 clones, approximately 85% seen once, with 1.5% to 2.5% in the top ten. The germline V gene encodes CDR1 SGHDT and CDR2 YYEEEE. The ends were cut back, 4 bases at V and 5 bases at J, with 12 bases in the middle. The CDR3 is 14 amino acids. This receptor was taken from a woman between 35 and 50 years old in good health and CMV-seropositive. The sequencing sample was made of PBMCs. The rearrangement links TRBV5-6 to TRBJ1-4, with D perhaps matching TRBD1 (5 bases). The CDR3 here is CASSTGRGNEKLFF. CDR3 sequence (DNA): TGTGCCAGCAGCACGGGTCGGGGGAATGAAAAACTGTTTTTT.